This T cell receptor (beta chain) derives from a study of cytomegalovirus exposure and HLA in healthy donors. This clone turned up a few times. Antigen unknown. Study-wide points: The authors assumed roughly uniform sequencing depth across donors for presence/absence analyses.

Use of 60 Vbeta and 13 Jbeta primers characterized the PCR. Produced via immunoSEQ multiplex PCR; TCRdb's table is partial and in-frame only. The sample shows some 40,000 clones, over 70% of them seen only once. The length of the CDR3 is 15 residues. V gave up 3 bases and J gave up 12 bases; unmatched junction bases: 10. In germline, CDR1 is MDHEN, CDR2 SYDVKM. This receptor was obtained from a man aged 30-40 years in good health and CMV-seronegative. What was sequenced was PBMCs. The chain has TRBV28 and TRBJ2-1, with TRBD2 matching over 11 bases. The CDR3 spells CASSFTSGSFSVQFF. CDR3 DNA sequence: TGTGCCAGCAGTTTCACTAGCGGGAGTTTCTCCGTGCAGTTCTTC.